This T cell receptor (beta chain) derives from a study of blood T cell repertoires in COVID-19. Looked up from germline, CDR1 is SGHKS and CDR2 is YYEKEE (reference sequence). There are 11 residues in the CDR3. Trimming shortened V by 3 bases and J by 3 bases, and 4 bases separated the two germline ends. Per the study methods: Estimation of nucleated cell counts was performed using reference gene primer amplification. TCRdb's copy holds only in-frame clones and misses some; the assay was immunoSEQ multiplex PCR. For V, J and clone size, that table is used; D and trimming come from the DNA. The sample includes 65,000 to 80,000 clones, roughly 82% of them seen just once.

This chain connects TRBV5-5 to TRBJ2-7; no definite D call. The sample was peripheral blood. The sequence was obtained from a man aged 50 to 59 with acute or convalescent COVID-19. The CDR3 region has the DNA TGTGCCAGCAGCTACGGCTACGAGCAGTACTTC. It translates to CASSYGYEQYF. Full variable domain (remainder filled in from reference TRBV5-5 and TRBJ2-7): DAGVTQSPTHLIKTRGQQVTLRCSPISGHKSVSWYQQVLGQGPQFIFQYYEKEERGRGNFPDRFSARQFPNYSSELNVNALLLGDSALYLCASSYGYEQYFGPGTRLTVT.